This T cell receptor (beta chain) was observed in a study of cytomegalovirus exposure and HLA in healthy donors (dated by TCRdb to 2016 to 2017). Context from the whole study: An earlier analysis of approximately 550 of the donors reported 250 to 350 Gb of sequence data and 100 million to 130 million unique TCR beta sequences from about 179 million T cells. An early release covering roughly 640 HLA-typed donors comprised about 320 gigabases of sequencing data and about 90 million unique TCR sequences. Among the roughly 400 genotyped donors, around 79% belonged to the genetic ancestry cluster associated with self-reported Caucasian donors. The study was designed to test whether signatures of past pathogen exposure could be identified by cataloging public T cell receptors. The T cell repertoires of around 670 subjects were profiled by immunosequencing and related to cytomegalovirus serostatus. In addition to the first cohort of several hundred subjects, a separate validation cohort of 120 different subjects was used. The study combined high-throughput TCR immunosequencing, statistical association of individual TCRs with disease status, and machine learning to predict cytomegalovirus infection status. A later analysis re-analyzed previously published TCR beta repertoires from roughly 600 donors and added high-resolution HLA genotyping to study TCR occurrence patterns. The later analysis used no new phenotypic data to find candidate immune exposures, relying instead on TCR beta sequences and their occurrence across donors. An earlier analysis of around 540 of the donors applied high-throughput TCR beta sequencing to assess whether each TCR beta V gene segment acted as functional or pseudogenic. Donor age, sex, ethnicity and CMV serostatus were compiled together with the repertoire data. A later genetic analysis took genome-wide SNP genotypes for about 65% of the roughly 670 donors and used that subset as a discovery cohort. Every discovery cohort repertoire had been produced on one sequencing platform. HLA typing included class I and class II loci at four-digit resolution. The number of typed donors differed by locus: about 629-630 for A, B, C, DRB1 and DQB1; approximately 530 for DQA1; about 600 for DPA1; and roughly 450 for DPB1. Because of strong linkage in the cohort, roughly five DR-DQ haplotypes were treated as single units for association and clustering. Among about 370 genotyped donors of the cohort, an average of around 250,000 unique TCR beta nucleotide sequences was sequenced per donor, of which 15% to 20% were non-productive.

Germline trimming amounts to 3 bases on V and 2 bases on J, with 1 as the count of junction bases outside the gene matches. The CDR3, from cysteine to phenylalanine, totals 15 residues. Only the CDR3 DNA is retained, 45 bases long and in frame from the first base. The germline V gene (reference sequence) provides CDR1 MNHEY and CDR2 SMNVEV. Results and caveats for the whole study, not just this receptor: According to the authors, the approach could potentially be generalized to other disease states and immunological phenotypes. Assigning TCR associations to individual alleles was difficult when HLA alleles, especially DR and DQ, strongly co-occurred. Seventeen rarely observed V segments, including chromosome 9 orphons, were excluded from the earlier analysis of approximately 500 of the donors because counts were too low. An association between a missense DCLRE1C variant and V-gene and J-gene trimming of TCR beta chains was found in a later genetic analysis and replicated in an independent cohort. Because HLA typing was unavailable for some donors at each locus, only the typed subset was used in association tests. In both the original and validation cohorts, the classifier was reported to diagnose cytomegalovirus status with high specificity and sensitivity. Some IMGT-functional V segments, including TRBV6-2 and TRBV6-3, could not be told apart with the 87-base-pair reads, so those segments were excluded. Roughly uniform sequencing depth across donors was assumed in presence/absence analyses, although this assumption may not hold. In a later analysis, HLA-associated TCR beta chains were found to be more clonally expanded and to have lower generation probabilities than equally common non-associated chains. According to a later genetic analysis, donors in an Asian-associated ancestry cluster had fewer N-insertions in productive TCRs than the approximately 630-donor mean. In vitro tests confirmed that a few of the cytomegalovirus-associated TCR beta chains recognize cytomegalovirus antigens. The only immune exposure information available for the cohort was CMV serostatus. Most TCR sequences were seen in very few donors, while some public TCRs were found in many individuals. A total of 150 to 200 TCR beta chains were listed by the study as associated with cytomegalovirus. In an earlier analysis of roughly 500 of the donors, most TCR beta V segments appeared in productive rearrangements about 87% or about 30% of the time, broadly matching IMGT annotations. According to a later analysis, parvovirus B19, influenza, CMV and Epstein-Barr virus appeared linked to several top co-occurrence clusters. In a later analysis, TCR association rates were found to vary across HLA loci, with the most associated TCRs seen for DRB1 alleles and the fewest for HLA-C alleles. A group of highly shared sequence variants was considered likely to be a technical artifact of the sequencing pipeline. A further reported finding was that TCR beta sequences accurately predicted the HLA-A and HLA-B alleles for most subjects in the first cohort. In a later analysis, most CMV-associated TCR beta chains were found to appear HLA-restricted, with HLA associations seemingly driven largely by CMV exposure. Specific HLA alleles were associated with 15,000 to 20,000 TCR beta sequences at a false discovery rate of 0.05 in a later analysis. Correlated functional status among segregating V segments might reflect linkage disequilibrium, but an unknown experimental factor could not be ruled out. In this cohort, only TCR beta chains were sequenced, and detectable features were limited by the absence of alpha or paired-chain data.

The protocol used for the library was the immunoSEQ multiplex PCR assay. For the multiplex PCR, a mixture combining 60 forward primers for TCR Vbeta segments and 13 reverse primers for TCR Jbeta segments was used. The CDR3 region of rearranged TCR beta genes was amplified from genomic DNA with a multiplex PCR assay. The Illumina HiSeq System was used to sequence the amplified TCR beta libraries as 87-base-pair reads. For the original study's pipeline: A later analysis counted about 82 million unique TCR beta chains across the 550 to 750 repertoires, and around 9.9 million of these chains were shared by at least two donors. To remove PCR and sequencing errors, raw reads were error-corrected and collapsed into unique sequences using a nearest-neighbor algorithm that merged closely related sequences. V, D and J gene segments were assigned by aligning CDR3 sequences to IMGT reference sequences. Each retained sequence needed at least a six-nucleotide match to both a V gene segment and a J gene segment. Rearrangements were classified as productive when the CDR3 lacked stop codons and remained in frame with V and J, and all other rearrangements were classified as non-productive. CDR3 was defined according to IMGT convention as the region running from the second conserved V-encoded cysteine to the conserved J-encoded phenylalanine. The earlier analysis of about 500 of the donors excluded sequences that lacked an unambiguous match to a single V gene segment. An earlier analysis of a few hundred of the donors called V segments functional above 56.7% productive rearrangements and segregating when the between-donor standard deviation exceeded 5%. To diagnose cytomegalovirus status from the catalog of TCR beta chain sequences, a statistical classification framework was built. In a later analysis, V and J genes were assigned by comparing TCR nucleotide sequences against IMGT/GENE-DB human TR gene sequences. A later analysis assigned CDR3 sequences and most-parsimonious VDJ recombination scenarios with the TCRdist pipeline. In a later analysis, each TCR beta chain was defined by its CDR3 amino acid sequence together with its V-gene family, and reads lacking a unique V-gene family were excluded. To address suspected cross-contamination and a sequencing artifact, a later analysis removed 550 to 750 highly shared, low-generation-probability nucleotide sequences. In a later analysis, a clonal expansion index was calculated for each public chain from normalized within-repertoire ranks of inferred template counts. In a later analysis, generation probabilities were computed with a VDJ recombination model fitted to out-of-frame rearrangements, and the resulting probabilities were checked against IGoR. In a later analysis, hypergeometric tests were used to score TCR-TCR, TCR-HLA and TCR-CMV co-occurrence, with a repertoire-size bias correction applied to TCR pairs. To estimate false discovery rates, a later analysis permuted the HLA or CMV assignments 20 times. In a later analysis, co-occurring TCRs were grouped using DBSCAN, and TCRdist sequence similarity was added for clustering within HLA-allele-positive subsets. Repertoires with fewer than 30,000 or more than 120,000 public chains, plus five repertoires with anomalous nucleotide sharing, were excluded from co-occurrence clustering. The table comes from immuneACCESS by way of TCRdb, which keeps in-frame sequences with V and J called. Part of the clones is missing from these tables; in studies checked, under half for an unresolved V gene and the rest for unknown reasons. The V and J calls and clone size were taken over from that table, and D and trimming were inferred from the DNA. The sample table holds some 98,000 clones, of which about 81% were seen once. Over 9.5% of the sample belongs to the ten largest clones.

The cohort was made up of roughly 670 healthy bone marrow donors. At the time of sampling, all cohort members were nominally healthy, though unrecorded immune exposures were likely present. The donor was CMV seropositive and belonged to the group of more than 250 seropositive cohort members. Every donor gave a peripheral blood sample, and the peripheral blood mononuclear cells from that sample were used for TCR beta sequencing. The Qiagen DNeasy Blood Extraction Kit was used to extract genomic DNA from the blood cell samples. As concerns this clone: The antigen it binds to is not known. Base qualities are not recorded, but no much larger clone differs from it by a single base.

The sequence was obtained from a man younger than 35 in good health and CMV-seropositive. The chain employs TRBV27 and TRBJ2-5; the junction holds 12 bases that match TRBD2. The sample taken for sequencing was PBMCs. The sequenced DNA is TGTGCCAGCAGTTTTGGGACTAGCGGGCAAGAGACCCAGTACTTC. This encodes CASSFGTSGQETQYF.